This TCR beta chain comes out of a study of blood T cell repertoires in COVID-19. Study summary: Italy, Spain and the United States were the sources of the convalescent and acute COVID-19 samples. The cDNA or gDNA used as material had been derived from T cells, B-cell-depleted T cells, or PBMCs.

Profiled with immunoSEQ multiplex PCR; TCRdb holds only in-frame clones, not every one. This repertoire shows 140,000 to 150,000 clones, around 72% found once; its top ten account for 1.5% to 2.5%. This CDR3 comprises 16 residues. The V gene lost 0 bases and the J gene lost 0 bases, with 10 bases spanning the gap. The germline gives CDR1 SGHRS, CDR2 YFSETQ. Sequenced sample: peripheral blood. This TCR was recovered from a woman between 55 and 75 years old with acute or convalescent COVID-19. This chain connects TRBV5-1 to TRBJ2-1, with D unresolved. The CDR3 sequence: CASSLAGPSSYNEQFF. The CDR3, as DNA: TGCGCCAGCAGCTTGGCCGGTCCAAGCTCCTACAATGAGCAGTTCTTC.